These T cell receptor beta chains were read from a single sample in a study of PD-1 blockade in mismatch repair-deficient tumors. Generated by immunoSEQ multiplex PCR, the TCRdb table keeps only in-frame clones and is missing some. The repertoire consists of around 23,000 clones, with 83% occurring once and the leading ten covering 20% to 25%. The specimen comprised peripheral blood, sampled 12 weeks after starting pembrolizumab. Receptors originate from an adult with mismatch repair-deficient cancer. CDR3s include the opening cysteine and the closing phenylalanine or tryptophan. The D gene is left open where the match is weak. Size is omitted from some rows. Given values are once, few, many or a class for expanded clones.

clone size,V gene,J gene,D gene,CDR3 protein,CDR3 DNA
-,TRBV30,TRBJ2-4,TRBD1,CAWAGTGKNIQYF,TGTGCCTGGGCAGGGACAGGCAAAAACATTCAGTACTTC
-,TRBV19,TRBJ1-1,TRBD1,CASSNGQARSHTEAFF,TGTGCCAGTAGTAACGGACAGGCCCGGTCCCACACTGAAGCTTTCTTT
-,TRBV13,TRBJ2-3,TRBD2,CASSLSSGSTDTQYF,TGTGCCAGCAGCTTGAGTAGCGGGAGTACAGATACGCAGTATTTT
-,TRBV10-3,TRBJ2-7,-,CAMKPGLSPSYEQYF,TGTGCCATGAAACCGGGACTTTCGCCCTCCTACGAGCAGTACTTC
-,TRBV5-4,TRBJ2-1,-,CASSSPLQGNEQFF,TGTGCCAGCAGCTCCCCCCTACAGGGTAATGAGCAGTTCTTC
few,TRBV6-4,TRBJ2-3,-,CASSDRSTDTQYF,TGTGCCAGCAGTGACAGGAGCACAGATACGCAGTATTTT
once,TRBV7-2,TRBJ2-3,-,CASSRREVLIDTQYF,TGTGCCAGCAGCCGAAGAGAAGTACTGATAGATACGCAGTATTTT
-,TRBV9,TRBJ2-3,-,CASSVASPGDTQYF,TGTGCCAGCAGCGTAGCGTCCCCCGGAGATACGCAGTATTTT
-,TRBV5-1,TRBJ1-5,-,CASSSDGQIGQPQHF,TGCGCCAGCAGCTCCGATGGACAAATCGGGCAGCCCCAGCATTTT
-,TRBV20-1,TRBJ2-7,TRBD1,CSAGTGYEQYF,TGCAGTGCCGGGACAGGCTACGAGCAGTACTTC
-,TRBV18,TRBJ2-1,-,CASSPSLDIRDSGFF,TGTGCCAGCTCACCGAGCCTGGACATTAGGGACTCCGGGTTCTTC
once,TRBV7-2,TRBJ2-3,TRBD2,CASSFSGAADTQYF,TGTGCCAGCAGCTTCAGCGGGGCAGCCGATACGCAGTATTTT
-,TRBV11-2,TRBJ2-2,TRBD1,CASSLTTGLAGELFF,TGTGCCAGCAGCCTCACGACAGGGTTGGCCGGGGAGCTGTTTTTT
-,TRBV28,TRBJ2-7,-,CASKGQAGSSYEQYF,TGTGCCAGCAAGGGCCAGGCAGGCAGCTCCTACGAGCAGTACTTC
-,TRBV5-1,TRBJ2-1,TRBD2,CASTPGTSGSWADTYNEQFF,TGCGCCAGCACCCCGGGGACTAGCGGGAGTTGGGCAGACACCTACAATGAGCAGTTCTTC
-,TRBV7-9,TRBJ2-3,TRBD2,CASSRPDSGRASSTDTQYF,TGTGCCAGCAGCCGACCCGATAGCGGGAGGGCCTCATCCACAGATACGCAGTATTTT
-,TRBV6-5,TRBJ1-2,-,CASSRTGLQGYTF,TGTGCCAGCAGCCGCACAGGTCTCCAGGGCTACACCTTC
-,TRBV4-1,TRBJ1-4,TRBD1,CASSQSGTEVRFEKLFF,TGCGCCAGCAGCCAGAGCGGGACAGAAGTCCGTTTTGAAAAACTGTTTTTT
-,TRBV5-1,TRBJ2-1,TRBD2,CASSFTPLAGINEQFF,TGCGCCAGCAGCTTCACACCACTAGCGGGCATCAATGAGCAGTTCTTC
-,TRBV30,TRBJ2-1,TRBD1,CAWSKGANEQFF,TGTGCCTGGAGTAAGGGGGCCAATGAGCAGTTCTTC
few,TRBV2,TRBJ1-4,-,CASSRNSRKELFF,TGTGCCAGCAGTCGCAACTCCAGGAAGGAACTGTTTTTT
-,TRBV2,TRBJ1-2,TRBD1,CASSEVRQGAGGYTF,TGTGCCAGCAGTGAAGTCAGACAGGGGGCTGGAGGCTACACCTTC
-,TRBV10-3,TRBJ2-1,-,CAISESLVGEQFF,TGTGCCATCAGTGAGTCGTTGGTAGGTGAGCAGTTCTTC
-,TRBV28,TRBJ2-2,-,CASSFGGSNTGELFF,TGTGCCAGCAGTTTCGGAGGCTCTAACACCGGGGAGCTGTTTTTT
-,TRBV28,TRBJ1-5,-,CASSRPNQPQHF,TGTGCCAGCAGCCGGCCCAATCAGCCCCAGCATTTT
-,TRBV10-2,TRBJ2-7,TRBD1,CASSSGDRGRGQYF,TGCGCCAGCAGTTCGGGGGACAGGGGGCGCGGGCAGTACTTT
once,TRBV5-6,TRBJ1-1,-,CASSLERWDTEAFF,TGTGCCAGCAGCTTGGAAAGGTGGGACACTGAAGCTTTCTTT
-,TRBV11-3,TRBJ2-7,-,CASSLDLDGPSYEQYF,TGTGCCAGCAGCTTAGATCTCGACGGGCCGTCCTACGAGCAGTACTTC
-,TRBV4-1,TRBJ2-1,-,CASSPQGGGVGEQFF,TGCGCCAGCAGCCCCCAGGGGGGAGGGGTTGGTGAGCAGTTCTTC
-,TRBV7-9,TRBJ2-5,TRBD2,CASSPGTSGSTETQYF,TGTGCCAGCAGCCCGGGGACTAGCGGGAGTACAGAGACCCAGTACTTC
-,TRBV11-2,TRBJ1-3,-,CASSLVDSGNTIYF,TGTGCCAGCAGCTTAGTCGACTCTGGAAACACCATATATTTT
-,TRBV7-9,TRBJ1-5,-,CASSLGLGQPQHF,TGTGCCAGCAGCTTAGGACTGGGGCAGCCCCAGCATTTT
-,TRBV7-6,TRBJ2-3,-,CASTPIAGDTQYF,TGTGCCAGCACCCCAATTGCTGGGGATACGCAGTATTTT
-,TRBV7-8,TRBJ2-1,-,CASSLGGLRYNEQFF,TGTGCCAGCAGCCTGGGGGGCTTGAGGTACAATGAGCAGTTCTTC
-,TRBV27,TRBJ2-5,TRBD1,CASSSYQGVGQETQYF,TGTGCCAGCAGTTCCTACCAGGGGGTCGGACAAGAGACCCAGTACTTC
few,TRBV2,TRBJ2-4,-,CASRGQVLANIQYF,TGTGCCAGCAGGGGTCAGGTTCTAGCAAACATTCAGTACTTC
-,TRBV5-1,TRBJ2-5,TRBD2,CASRSGGRVRETQYF,TGCGCCAGTCGGTCCGGCGGGAGGGTCAGGGAGACCCAGTACTTC
-,TRBV15,TRBJ1-2,TRBD1,CATSRARQGINGYTF,TGTGCCACCAGCAGAGCCCGACAGGGTATCAATGGCTACACCTTC
-,TRBV7-9,TRBJ1-1,-,CASSESGYEAFF,TGTGCCAGCAGCGAGTCCGGGTATGAAGCTTTCTTT
-,TRBV25-1,TRBJ1-2,-,CASSEYGGQRGYTF,TGTGCCAGCAGTGAATATGGAGGACAGCGAGGCTACACCTTC
few,TRBV4-1,TRBJ2-7,TRBD2,CASSQGLAGTYEQYF,TGCGCCAGCAGCCAAGGACTAGCGGGAACCTACGAGCAGTACTTC
-,TRBV6-1,TRBJ2-7,-,CASRKDSSYEQYF,TGTGCCAGCAGAAAAGACAGTTCCTACGAGCAGTACTTC
-,TRBV18,TRBJ2-1,TRBD2,CASSPGTSNEQFF,TGTGCCAGCTCACCCGGGACTAGCAATGAGCAGTTCTTC